This T cell receptor (beta chain) was sequenced during a study of T cell responses to AZD1222 COVID-19 vaccine. Whole-study results and caveats: Clonal diversity was possibly underestimated, and white British individuals and females predominated among donors.

With regard to this clone: Its specificity is unknown.

Only in-frame clones appear in the TCRdb table, and some are missing; sequencing was by immunoSEQ multiplex PCR. This table has 200,000 to 300,000 clones, 85% to 95% appearing once. Sequenced material: peripheral blood, taken on day 0 of AZD1222 vaccination. The receptor was derived from an adult in good health.

CDR3: CASSTYHSVGSPLHF. CDR3 nucleotides: TGTGCCAGCAGCACCTACCATTCCGTAGGTTCACCCCTCCACTTT. This chain connects TRBV7-8 to TRBJ1-6; unclear D gene. V lost 5 bases and J lost 9, with 17 bases in between. This CDR3 region has 15 residues. Germline V gene lookup returns CDR1 SGHVS and CDR2 FQNEAQ. Looking up the rest from reference TRBV7-8 and TRBJ1-6 gives the full variable domain: GAGVSQSPRYKVAKRGQDVALRCDPISGHVSLFWYQQALGQGPEFLTYFQNEAQLDKSGLPSDRFFAERPEGSVSTLKIQRTQQEDSAVYLCASSTYHSVGSPLHFGNGTRLTVT.